The source of this T cell receptor (beta chain) is a study of T cell repertoires in cytomegalovirus infection. About the study: Recently identified HLA-C-restricted CMV epitopes were used, and well-studied HLA-B-restricted CMV epitopes were used as well. Both CMV infection and a matching HLA type were indicated by public TCR beta signatures.

Notes on the study in general: HLA-C-restricted CMV clonotypes gave the most frequent clonotype in two of eight donors. Based on cumulative public TCR beta family frequency, carriers of CMV plus the relevant HLA were identified.

Germline V CDR1 and CDR2: SNHLY, FYNNEI. CDR3 length: 14 amino acids. V was trimmed by 6 bases and J by 7 bases, leaving 15 bases between them. TCRdb itself ran the reads through MiXCR, one entry per CDR3 protein. The sample lists approximately 730,000 distinct CDR3 sequences, 25% to 35% occurring once. Of note for this clonotype: What it binds is not known.

Specimen: cultured CD8+ T cells from PBMCs, collected from culture after CMV antigen stimulation. The rearrangement joins TRBV2 to TRBJ2-2; TRBD2 might be the D (5 bases). The sequence was collected from a human donor in good health (CMV status not recorded). Some clones in this sample may be carry-over from other donors' samples. CDR3 nucleotides: TGTGCCAGCAGCACAGTTAATAGCGTCGGGGAGCTGTTTTTT. Amino acid sequence: CASSTVNSVGELFF.